These T cell receptor beta chains were read from a single sample in a study of early T cells in non-severe SARS-CoV-2 infection. TCRdb re-analysed the 5' RACE reads in MiXCR, keeping a single row per CDR3 protein. The sample records some 40,000 distinct CDR3 sequences, 5.4% being singletons. The specimen was whole blood, collected at baseline. The source of these receptors is an adult who was a healthcare worker with PCR-confirmed SARS-CoV-2 infection or an uninfected control (not recorded which). CDR3s include the opening cysteine and the closing phenylalanine or tryptophan. A D gene is named only where the DNA matches it firmly. A row's size may be missing; if present it is once, few, many or a size class.

J gene	D gene	clone size	V gene	CDR3 protein	CDR3 DNA
TRBJ2-5	TRBD2	many	TRBV6-2/TRBV6-3	CASRRTSGGETQYF	TGTGCCAGCAGGAGGACTAGCGGAGGGGAGACCCAGTACTTC
TRBJ2-5	NA	few	TRBV14	CASSQDPSRAWETQYF	TGTGCCAGCAGCCAAGATCCCTCACGAGCCTGGGAGACCCAGTACTTC
TRBJ1-5	NA	many	TRBV19	CASSIGAGIPQHF	TGTGCCAGTAGTATAGGGGCGGGGATCCCCCAGCATTTT
TRBJ2-2	TRBD2	many	TRBV6-2/TRBV6-3	CASSRLAANTGELFF	TGTGCCAGCAGTCGACTAGCGGCGAACACCGGGGAGCTGTTTTTT
TRBJ2-2	NA	many	TRBV27	CASSLHTGTRGDTGELFF	TGTGCCAGCAGTTTACACACTGGGACAAGGGGGGACACCGGGGAGCTGTTTTTT
TRBJ2-5	NA	NA	TRBV12-3/TRBV12-4	CASSSGRTQETQYF	TGTGCCAGCAGTTCGGGGAGGACCCAAGAGACCCAGTACTTC
TRBJ2-5	NA	few	TRBV20-1	CSARVSRQTQETQYF	TGCAGTGCTAGAGTCTCTCGCCAGACCCAAGAGACCCAGTACTTC
TRBJ2-1	TRBD1	many	TRBV5-8	CASSPGTGVYNEQFF	TGTGCCAGCAGCCCCGGGACAGGGGTATACAATGAGCAGTTCTTC
TRBJ1-2	NA	many	TRBV5-1	CASRPGGVSRNGYTF	TGCGCCAGCAGGCCTGGAGGCGTATCCAGGAATGGCTACACCTTC
TRBJ2-7	NA	many	TRBV20-1	CSASRMSYEQYF	TGCAGTGCTAGTCGCATGAGCTACGAGCAGTACTTC